The source of this T cell receptor (beta chain) is a study of T-cell reconstitution after alpha-beta-depleted transplantation in children. During its preparation, the TCRbeta library received unique molecular identifiers. One entry per CDR3 protein results from TCRdb running MiXCR on the PCR reads. The sample gives a few hundred thousand distinct CDR3 sequences, over 25% of which show up once; less than 40% is in the top ten. About this clonotype: The target antigen is unknown. The germline gene is not matched at one end of the junction; a read error may be the cause.

Study conclusions and caveats: T-cell counts and diversity were attributed mostly to newly produced T cells one year after transplant. Surviving recipient T cells and intrathymic progenitors accounted for some patients' high TCRbeta diversity at day 60. Alpha-beta T cells about two months after transplant reportedly derived from several hundred expanded graft clones.

This clonotype was sampled from a boy younger than two with Wiskott-Aldrich syndrome, due to receive a stem cell transplant. Sequencing used PBMCs, obtained before TCRalphabeta/CD19-depleted stem cell transplant.

The CDR3 loop is CASRQAGTDGKQFF. For the CDR3, the DNA is TGTGCCAGCAGGCAAGCGGGGACGGACGGGAAGCAGTTCTTC. The chain employs TRBV4-2 and TRBJ2-1, with TRBD2 matching over 7 bases. Germline V CDR1 and CDR2: LGHNA, YNFKEQ. The CDR3 contains 14 residues.